This TCR beta chain emerged from a study of cytomegalovirus exposure and HLA in healthy donors. The CDR3 runs to 15 residues. Germline V gives CDR1 SEHNR, CDR2 FQNEAQ (reference sequence). Trimming left V 5 bases short and J 5 bases short, with 16 bases between. Method: immunoSEQ multiplex PCR; TCRdb's copy keeps in-frame clones and lacks some. This table holds about 86,000 clones, 85% to 95% found once. Study results and caveats: It was reportedly the case that the classifier diagnosed cytomegalovirus status with high specificity and sensitivity.

Notes on this clone: The target antigen is unknown.

Material for sequencing was PBMCs. The V and J genes are TRBV7-9 and TRBJ1-5, with D tentatively TRBD1 (5 bases). The sequence came from a man younger than 35 in good health and CMV-seronegative. This CDR3 is CASSRGAGVDQPQHF. CDR3 coding DNA: TGTGCCAGCAGCCGCGGCGCGGGGGTTGATCAGCCCCAGCATTTT. Variable domain in full (rest from reference TRBV7-9 and TRBJ1-5): DTGVSQNPRHKITKRGQNVTFRCDPISEHNRLYWYRQTLGQGPEFLTYFQNEAQLEKSRLLSDRFSAERPKGSFSTLEIQRTEQGDSAMYLCASSRGAGVDQPQHFGDGTRLSIL.